This is a list of T cell receptor beta chains from one sample in a study of beta chain features in type 1 diabetes. TCRdb keeps only in-frame clones here, not all; method: immunoSEQ multiplex PCR. In the table there are a few hundred thousand clones, over 13% of which are singletons. Sequencing was carried out using naive CD4+ T cells from blood. Receptors were obtained from a young woman in good health. Both conserved end residues are part of each CDR3. Fields, in order: J gene, D gene, V gene, clone size, CDR3 protein, CDR3 DNA. The D gene is left open where the match is weak. Expanded clones are given a class, and other clones once, few, many or no size at all.

TRBJ2-3 | TRBD2 | TRBV12-5 | few | CASGPGLAGDTDTQYF | TGTGCTAGTGGTCCAGGACTAGCGGGTGACACAGATACGCAGTATTTT
TRBJ2-5 | . | TRBV6-6 | few | CASSSTGQETQYF | TGTGCCAGCAGTTCAACGGGCCAAGAGACCCAGTACTTC
TRBJ2-5 | TRBD2 | TRBV9 | . | CASSVKLGGETQYF | TGTGCCAGCAGCGTAAAGTTGGGAGGGGAGACCCAGTACTTC
TRBJ1-2 | . | TRBV7-9 | . | CASSIQGSGGYTF | TGTGCCAGCAGCATCCAGGGGAGCGGAGGCTACACCTTC
TRBJ2-1 | TRBD2 | TRBV6-5 | . | CASRRTSGRYEQFF | TGTGCCAGCAGGAGGACTAGCGGGAGGTATGAGCAGTTCTTC
TRBJ2-2 | . | TRBV18 | . | CASSTTSGELFF | TGTGCCAGCTCAACTACGTCCGGGGAGCTGTTTTTT
TRBJ2-7 | TRBD1 | TRBV7-2 | . | CASSLRDRQAPGSYEQYF | TGTGCCAGCAGCTTACGGGACAGGCAGGCTCCAGGCTCCTACGAGCAGTACTTC
TRBJ1-2 | TRBD1 | TRBV19 | . | CASSRAFGTGNYGYTF | TGTGCCAGTAGTAGGGCTTTCGGGACAGGGAACTATGGCTACACCTTC
TRBJ2-2 | TRBD2 | TRBV25-1 | . | CASSGGLAGELFF | TGTGCCAGCAGTGGAGGACTAGCCGGGGAGCTGTTTTTT
TRBJ2-7 | TRBD2 | TRBV28 | few | CASSPWTSKYEQYF | TGTGCCAGCAGCCCGTGGACTAGCAAGTACGAGCAGTACTTC
TRBJ2-7 | . | TRBV7-9 | few | CASSRGAHWSYEQYF | TGTGCCAGCAGCCGGGGGGCCCACTGGTCTTACGAGCAGTACTTC
TRBJ2-5 | TRBD2 | TRBV9 | . | CASTRLAQQETQYF | TGTGCCAGCACCAGACTAGCGCAACAAGAGACCCAGTACTTC
TRBJ2-2 | . | TRBV7-3 | few | CASSYTDTGELFF | TGTGCCAGCAGCTACACAGACACCGGGGAGCTGTTTTTT
TRBJ2-6 | . | TRBV28 | few | CASRGAGANVLTF | TGTGCCAGCAGGGGAGCTGGGGCCAACGTCCTGACTTTC
TRBJ2-1 | TRBD2 | TRBV19 | few | CASSKSSGKNYNEQFF | TGTGCCAGTAGTAAGTCTAGCGGGAAGAACTACAATGAGCAGTTCTTC
TRBJ1-3 | . | TRBV9 | few | CASSGGGRFSGNTIYF | TGTGCCAGCAGCGGGGGGGGACGGTTCTCTGGAAACACCATATATTTT
TRBJ2-1 | TRBD2 | TRBV5-1 | few | CASSRGTSGGLSYNEQFF | TGCGCCAGCAGCCGGGGGACTAGCGGGGGCCTCTCCTACAATGAGCAGTTCTTC
TRBJ2-6 | . | TRBV28 | . | CASSFISGANVLTF | TGTGCCAGCAGTTTTATCTCTGGGGCCAACGTCCTGACTTTC
TRBJ1-5 | . | TRBV19 | . | CASSSRDSYNQPQHF | TGTGCCAGTAGTTCTAGAGATTCCTACAATCAGCCCCAGCATTTT
TRBJ2-2 | TRBD1 | TRBV9 | . | CASSETQGAGELFF | TGTGCCAGCAGCGAAACCCAGGGGGCCGGGGAGCTGTTTTTT
TRBJ2-7 | TRBD2 | TRBV7-3 | . | CASSLGTSGRSYEQYF | TGTGCCAGCAGCCTCGGGACTAGCGGGAGATCCTACGAGCAGTACTTC
TRBJ2-1 | . | TRBV28 | few | CASSLDGARQFF | TGTGCCAGCAGTTTAGATGGGGCTCGGCAGTTCTTC
TRBJ2-5 | . | TRBV7-2 | . | CASSSNGGTQYF | TGTGCCAGCAGCTCAAACGGGGGGACCCAGTACTTC
TRBJ2-5 | TRBD2 | TRBV4-3 | few | CASSQEAGSRETQYF | TGCGCCAGCAGCCAAGAAGCGGGGAGCCGAGAGACCCAGTACTTC
TRBJ2-3 | TRBD2 | TRBV2 | . | CASVRLAGGTDTQYF | TGTGCCAGCGTCCGACTAGCGGGAGGCACAGATACGCAGTATTTT
TRBJ2-7 | TRBD2 | TRBV7-8 | . | CASSPPLTGGSYEQYF | TGTGCCAGCAGCCCACCCCTAACGGGGGGCTCCTACGAGCAGTACTTC
TRBJ2-7 | TRBD2 | TRBV9 | few | CASSVQAGGIEQYF | TGTGCCAGCAGCGTTCAGGCGGGAGGAATCGAGCAGTACTTC
TRBJ2-4 | . | TRBV28 | . | CASSLAGRLAKNIQYF | TGTGCCAGCAGTTTAGCAGGGCGCCTAGCCAAAAACATTCAGTACTTC
TRBJ1-2 | . | TRBV1 | . | CTSSQDLGANYGYTF | TGCACCAGCAGCCAAGATCTGGGAGCTAACTATGGCTACACCTTC
TRBJ2-2 | TRBD2 | TRBV6-5 | . | CASSRPGGRRELFF | TGTGCCAGCAGCCGCCCGGGGGGACGCAGGGAGCTGTTTTTT
TRBJ1-2 | TRBD1 | TRBV30 | . | CACQPRQGLLRGYTF | TGTGCCTGTCAACCCCGACAGGGTCTTCTACGTGGCTACACCTTC
TRBJ1-2 | TRBD1 | TRBV25-1 | few | CASSGDRGRWGYTF | TGTGCCAGCAGTGGAGACAGGGGGCGTTGGGGCTACACCTTC